Each of the 26 T cell receptor beta chains below was sequenced from the same sample in a study of shared clonotypes between healthy human individuals (dated by TCRdb to about 2020). The library was made by the immunoSEQ multiplex PCR assay. TCRdb took this table from immuneACCESS and kept in-frame rearrangements with V and J called. Such tables lack part of the clones; where checked against another copy, unresolved V genes explain under half of the gap, and the rest is unexplained. A total of nearly 2 million clones appear in this sample, just under 95% of them only once. 1% to 1.5% of the sample comes from the top ten. For the CD8 naive samples, CD45RO-negative cells were positively selected for CCR7, yielding a CD45RA+CCR7+ population from which TemRA cells were excluded. Sequenced input: naive CD8+ T cells sorted from blood. The cell subset or site label, read with the paper, signifies: CD45RA+CCR7+. These receptors were taken from a young man in good health.

The chain joins TRBV27 to TRBJ2-1, with TRBD2 matching over 14 bases. The V and J ends lost 6 bases and 5 bases, in that order; junction bases with no gene match: 3. The CDR3 spans 15 residues. From germline, CDR1 is MNHEY and CDR2 SMNVEV (reference sequence). DNA of the CDR3: TGTGCCAGCAGGAGACTAGCGGGGGGGAACAATGAGCAGTTCTTC. Its protein product is CASRRLAGGNNEQFF.

Turning to this clone: The same CDR3 also results from other DNA sequences found in this sample. V gene TRBV4-1 combines with J gene TRBJ2-7, with D tentatively TRBD2 (5 bases). The CDR3 length is 13 residues. Deletions cut 3 bases from V and 1 base from J, with 7 bases between. Looked up from germline, CDR1 is MGHRA and CDR2 is YSYEKL. The CDR3 DNA reads as TGCGCCAGCAGCCATCCGGGGTCCTACGAGCAGTACTTC. Its protein is CASSHPGSYEQYF.

The chain is built from TRBV28 and TRBJ1-2; tentative D call: TRBD1 (5 bases). The CDR3 loop spans 15 amino acids. The germline V and J ends were trimmed by 6 bases and 2 bases, with 16 bases remaining between them. Germline CDR1 is MDHEN and CDR2 is SYDVKM. The CDR3 sequence is CASSPIGGSNYGYTF. The CDR3 nucleotides read TGTGCCAGCAGCCCCATTGGGGGATCCAACTATGGCTACACCTTC.

V usage is TRBV4-1 and J usage is TRBJ2-1, with D possibly being TRBD1 or TRBD2 (5 bases each). The germline V gene has CDR1 MGHRA and CDR2 YSYEKL. V was cut by 3 bases and J by 0 bases, with 9 bases left in between. The CDR3 is 15 residues long. The CDR3 nucleotides are TGCGCCAGCAGCCAGAGGGACCGCTCCTACAATGAGCAGTTCTTC. It translates to CASSQRDRSYNEQFF.

The chain joins TRBV4-1 to TRBJ1-1; maybe TRBD1 (5 bases). This CDR3 has 13 amino acids. V lost 5 bases, J lost 4 bases, and 11 bases lay in between. Germline values: CDR1 MGHRA, CDR2 YSYEKL. As DNA, the CDR3 is TGCGCCAGCAGCGGCAGGGCTGGCACTGAAGCTTTCTTT. As protein: CASSGRAGTEAFF.

The V call is TRBV9, the J call TRBJ1-6; TRBD1 might be the D (5 bases). CDR3 length equals 13 residues. Germline V gene data show CDR1 as SGDLS and CDR2 as YYNGEE. Between the trimmed V and J ends, which lost 3 bases and 8 bases, there was a span of 9 bases. CDR3 region: CASSGDGYSPLHF. In DNA, the CDR3 is TGTGCCAGCAGCGGGGACGGATATTCACCCCTCCACTTT. The full variable domain, completed using reference TRBV9 and TRBJ1-6, is DSGVTQTPKHLITATGQRVTLRCSPRSGDLSVYWYQQSLDQGLQFLIQYYNGEERAKGNILERFSAQQFPDLHSELNLSSLELGDSALYFCASSGDGYSPLHFGNGTRLTVT.

The chain recombines TRBV5-1 with TRBJ2-5, with 9 bases that match TRBD1. Per the germline V gene, CDR1 is SGHRS and CDR2 is YFSETQ. The CDR3 has 14 amino acids. V lost 4 bases, J lost 4 bases, and 5 bases stayed unmatched. The CDR3 protein is CASSLTGGVETQYF. In DNA form, the CDR3 reads TGCGCCAGCAGCCTTACAGGGGGCGTAGAGACCCAGTACTTC.

This rearrangement joins TRBV7-9 to TRBJ2-7, with D hard to call. The V end lost 7 bases, the J end lost 5 bases, and 15 bases lay between the germline ends. Germline CDR1 is SEHNR and CDR2 is FQNEAQ (reference sequence). The CDR3 covers 13 residues. The DNA for the CDR3 is TGTGCCAGCATCCCGGAAGGAAAAGACGAGCAGTACTTC. It encodes CASIPEGKDEQYF.

The chain uses TRBV19 and TRBJ1-2; 7 bases agree with TRBD1. The CDR3 is 13 amino acids. Germline CDR1 LNHDA, CDR2 SQIVND (reference sequence). V dropped 3 bases and J dropped 6; count of bases not matched to a gene: 4. The CDR3 is CASSIRGGDGYTF. The CDR3 DNA follows: TGTGCCAGTAGTATCAGAGGGGGCGATGGCTACACCTTC. The full variable domain, its missing parts supplied by reference TRBV19 and TRBJ1-2, is DGGITQSPKYLFRKEGQNVTLSCEQNLNHDAMYWYRQDPGQGLRLIYYSQIVNDFQKGDIAEGYSVSREKKESFPLTVTSAQKNPTAFYLCASSIRGGDGYTFGSGTRLTVV.

A remark on this clone: This specimen includes other DNA sequences encoding the same CDR3. CDR3 loop: CAWSVGAGSYEQYF. CDR3 sequence (DNA): TGTGCCTGGAGTGTGGGAGCGGGGAGTTACGAGCAGTACTTC. This rearrangement joins TRBV30 to TRBJ2-7; TRBD2 agrees at 7 bases. V shed 0 bases and J 4 bases; nucleotides not matched to a gene: 6. Germline CDR1 GTSNPN, CDR2 SVGIG (reference sequence). This CDR3 contains 14 residues.

V gene TRBV5-1 combines with J gene TRBJ2-2, with TRBD2 matching 9 bases. With V trimmed by 7 bases and J by 4 bases, 8 bases remained unmatched. CDR3 size: 15 residues. Germline CDR1 SGHRS, CDR2 YFSETQ. The CDR3, as DNA: TGCGCCAGCGGGGCGGAGCGGGAGGTCACCGGGGAGCTGTTTTTT. Protein sequence: CASGAEREVTGELFF.

There are a few counts of this clone. The chain employs TRBV9 and TRBJ1-2; D is undetermined. Trimming left V 9 bases short and J 9 bases short, with 6 bases between. This CDR3 is 8 amino acids long. CDR1 and CDR2 from the germline V gene are SGDLS and YYNGEE. In DNA, the CDR3 is TGTGCCACCCTCAGCTACACCTTC. It is translated as CATLSYTF.

Details on this clone: Other nucleotide sequences from this sample produce the same CDR3. The V gene is TRBV4-1, the J gene TRBJ2-7; D not resolved. This CDR3 has 13 amino acids. Per the germline V gene, CDR1 is MGHRA and CDR2 is YSYEKL. V lost 1 base to trimming and J lost 2 bases, with 6 bases between them. The DNA of the CDR3 is TGCGCCAGCAGCCAAGGACAAGCCTACGAGCAGTACTTC. This sequence encodes CASSQGQAYEQYF.

V usage is TRBV9 and J usage is TRBJ1-2, with 10 bases identical to TRBD1. The CDR3 has 15 amino acids. The V gene end was trimmed by 7 bases and the J gene end by 2 bases; junction bases not matched to a gene: 8. Germline CDR1 and CDR2: SGDLS and YYNGEE. The CDR3 sequence is CASGGQGSGNYGYTF. Here the CDR3 DNA reads TGTGCCAGCGGGGGACAGGGGAGCGGGAACTATGGCTACACCTTC.

The gene calls are TRBV28 and TRBJ2-3; 11 nucleotides match TRBD2. CDR3 length: 14 amino acids. The V gene end was trimmed by 5 bases and the J gene end by 4 bases; junction bases not matched to a gene: 2. CDR1 and CDR2 (germline): MDHEN, SYDVKM. The CDR3 sequence: CASSVAGGPDTQYF. The CDR3 region has the DNA TGTGCCAGCAGTGTAGCGGGGGGGCCAGATACGCAGTATTTT.

The CDR3 nucleotides read TGTGCCAGCAGTCAAGGACAGGGGAACGAAAAACTGTTTTTT. Its translation is CASSQGQGNEKLFF. This chain uses TRBV28 with TRBJ1-4, with 9 bases matching TRBD1. This CDR3 is 14 amino acids long. Germline V gene lookup returns CDR1 MDHEN and CDR2 SYDVKM. J gave up 8 bases and V 5 bases, and 6 bases lay outside the gene matches.

J is TRBJ1-4 and V is TRBV7-8, with D tentatively TRBD1 (6 bases). Germline CDR1 SGHVS, CDR2 FQNEAQ. CDR3 length: 16 amino acids. Trimming took off 1 base at V and 8 bases at J, with 17 bases between the two ends. For the CDR3, the DNA is TGTGCCAGCAGCTTAGGCCCACAGGGTGGGGAAGAAAAACTGTTTTTT. Translating gives CASSLGPQGGEEKLFF.

The chain employs TRBV5-6 and TRBJ1-2; TRBD1 might be the D (6 bases). The V gene lost 4 bases and the J gene lost 4 bases, with 14 bases spanning the gap. CDR3 length: 14 amino acids. Germline CDR1 reads SGHDT; CDR2 reads YYEEEE. CDR3 protein: CASSEQGNGYGYTF. CDR3 DNA sequence: TGTGCCAGCAGCGAACAGGGTAACGGCTATGGCTACACCTTC.

The chain joins TRBV25-1 to TRBJ2-7, with D possibly being TRBD2 (6 bases). CDR1 is MGHDK and CDR2 is SYGVNS in the germline V gene. The V end lost 5 bases, the J end lost 3 bases, and 17 bases lay between the germline ends. The CDR3 is made up of 15 amino acids. DNA of the CDR3: TGTGCCAGCAGTAGAGGAGGGGAAAACTACTACGAGCAGTACTTC. This codes for CASSRGGENYYEQYF.

This chain connects TRBV2 to TRBJ2-1; TRBD2 is a possible D gene (6 bases). Trimming removed 0 bases at V and 0 bases at J, with 6 bases between. The CDR3 is 15 amino acids. CDR1 SNHLY and CDR2 FYNNEI come from the germline V gene. CDR3 bases: TGTGCCAGCAGTGAAGCTAGCGGCTCCTACAATGAGCAGTTCTTC. Amino acid sequence: CASSEASGSYNEQFF.

A note on this clone: Additional DNA sequences in this sample encode the identical CDR3. The chain recombines TRBV27 with TRBJ2-3; 8 nucleotides align to TRBD1. Trimming at V came to 6 bases and at J to 1 base, leaving 3 bases not matched to a gene. In germline, CDR1 is MNHEY, CDR2 SMNVEV (reference sequence). There are 14 residues in the CDR3. The CDR3 sequence is CASSDRGGTDTQYF. The CDR3 DNA sequence: TGTGCCAGCAGCGACAGGGGTGGCACAGATACGCAGTATTTT.

DNA for the CDR3: TGTGCCAGCAGCTTATATAAGGGACAAACTAATGAAAAACTGTTTTTT. Translated: CASSLYKGQTNEKLFF. This chain joins TRBV7-8 and TRBJ1-4; tentative D call: TRBD1 (6 bases). V was cut by 2 bases and J by 1 base, with 11 bases left in between. The CDR3 contains 16 residues. Germline CDR1 SGHVS, CDR2 FQNEAQ. The full variable domain, in which reference TRBV7-8 and TRBJ1-4 provide the parts outside the CDR3, is GAGVSQSPRYKVAKRGQDVALRCDPISGHVSLFWYQQALGQGPEFLTYFQNEAQLDKSGLPSDRFFAERPEGSVSTLKIQRTQQEDSAVYLCASSLYKGQTNEKLFFGSGTQLSVL.

V usage is TRBV7-9 and J usage is TRBJ1-1; no clear D. Trimming cost V 1 base and J 0 bases, with 9 bases left between them. From germline, CDR1 is SEHNR and CDR2 FQNEAQ (reference sequence). CDR3 length: 15 residues. The CDR3 loop reads CASSLERLMNTEAFF. The CDR3 nucleotides are TGTGCCAGCAGCTTAGAAAGGCTCATGAACACTGAAGCTTTCTTT.

The chain uses TRBV27 and TRBJ2-7, with 7 nucleotides matching TRBD1. Germline V gene lookup returns CDR1 MNHEY and CDR2 SMNVEV (reference sequence). The CDR3 covers 15 residues. J lost 3 bases, V lost 4 bases, and 9 bases had no gene match. The CDR3 DNA sequence: TGTGCCAGCAGTTCAGACAGGGCCCGGAGCTACGAGCAGTACTTC. Encoded protein: CASSSDRARSYEQYF.

CDR3 region: CASSSGQGYEQYF. DNA of the CDR3: TGTGCCAGCAGCTCCGGACAGGGCTACGAGCAGTACTTC. This chain links TRBV9 with TRBJ2-7, with 8 bases aligning to TRBD1. Per the germline V gene, CDR1 is SGDLS and CDR2 is YYNGEE. Trimming took 4 bases from V and 3 from J; bases not matched to a gene: 3. The CDR3 is 13 residues long.

The V and J genes are TRBV6-6 and TRBJ2-7, with TRBD2 matching over 7 bases. Trimming cost V 5 bases and J 2 bases; bases outside gene matches: 12. The CDR3 contains 16 residues. Per the germline V gene, CDR1 is MNHNY and CDR2 is SVGAGI (reference sequence). CDR3 amino acids: CASSLTRAGETYEQYF. CDR3 DNA sequence: TGTGCCAGCAGTCTAACTCGGGCGGGGGAGACCTACGAGCAGTACTTC.